The 23 T cell receptor beta chains below all came from one sample that was sequenced in a study of blood T cells in healthy people across ages. Sample-barcoded 5' priming and a J-beta primer mix drove a second PCR of about 6 to 12 cycles. TCRdb called the 5' RACE reads again in MiXCR, with one record for every CDR3 protein. The sample has over 950,000 distinct CDR3 sequences, about 53% seen once. Source material: blood. All receptors derive from a woman aged 55 to 70 in good health.

This chain connects TRBV20-1 to TRBJ1-5; D call uncertain. CDR3 length: 14 residues. Germline-derived CDR1 and CDR2 are DFQATT and SNEGSKA (reference sequence). Trimming pared 1 base from V and 7 bases from J, leaving 14 bases between. CDR3 bases: TGCAGTGCTAGAGCTGGTCGACCAGACCAGCCCCAGCATTTT. Its translation is CSARAGRPDQPQHF.

The chain couples TRBV2 to TRBJ2-3; no reliable D call. Trimming shortened V by 1 base and J by 0 bases, and 8 bases separated the two germline ends. Per the germline V gene, CDR1 is SNHLY and CDR2 is FYNNEI. The CDR3 runs to 15 residues. CDR3 in amino acids: CASSEGQVSTDTQYF. For the CDR3, the DNA is TGTGCCAGCAGTGAAGGGCAGGTCAGCACAGATACGCAGTATTTT.

Notes on this clonotype: The junction shows a germline mismatch at one end, possibly a read error. The genes are TRBV15 and TRBJ2-7, with D maybe TRBD1 (5 bases). The CDR3 consists of 14 residues. Germline CDR1 is LNHNV and CDR2 is YYDKDF (reference sequence). DNA of the CDR3: TGTGCCACCAGCAATCACAGGCGTTCCTATGAGCAGTACTTC. It translates to CATSNHRRSYEQYF.

With respect to this clonotype: Compared with germline, one end of the junction differs, possibly owing to a read error. The chain carries TRBV7-6 and TRBJ2-7; 7 bases align to TRBD2. The CDR3 length is 14 residues. Germline V CDR1 and CDR2: SGHVS, FNYEAQ. CDR3 coding DNA: TGTGCCAGCCGCTTACCCGGGACTACCTACGAGCAGTACTTC. This gives the protein CASRLPGTTYEQYF.

The gene calls are TRBV3-1 and TRBJ2-7; 7 bases map to TRBD2. Germline CDR1 is LGHDT and CDR2 is YNNKEL (reference sequence). V was pared by 4 bases and J by 5 bases, with 5 bases of the junction left unmatched. CDR3 size: 13 residues. Written as DNA, the CDR3 is TGTGCCAGCAGCCGCGGACTAGGTAACGAGCAGTACTTC. Protein: CASSRGLGNEQYF.

The chain links TRBV20-1 to TRBJ1-6, with D perhaps matching TRBD1 (5 bases). The CDR3 covers 14 residues. V was shortened by 5 bases and J by 8 bases, with 16 bases between the two germline ends. Germline CDR1 reads DFQATT; CDR2 reads SNEGSKA (reference sequence). The CDR3 here is CSALHLDIYSPLHF. CDR3 coding DNA: TGCAGTGCTCTTCACCTGGACATATATTCACCCCTCCACTTT.

In its sample, this clonotype was seen a few times. The chain combines TRBV29-1 with TRBJ2-7; 10 bases are shared with TRBD1. The CDR3 loop spans 13 amino acids. In germline, CDR1 is SQVTM, CDR2 ANQGSEA. The DNA of the CDR3 is TGCAGTTCTGGGGGACAGGGGACCTACGAGCAGTACTTC. This codes for CSSGGQGTYEQYF.

The chain carries TRBV27 and TRBJ2-7; D uncertain. The V gene's germline CDR1 is MNHEY and CDR2 SMNVEV (reference sequence). V lost 8 bases to trimming and J lost 0 bases, with 8 bases between them. The CDR3 consists of 12 residues. The CDR3 DNA reads as TGTGCCAGCGGACGTAACTCCTACGAGCAGTACTTC. Residues: CASGRNSYEQYF.

This clonotype was observed a few times. J is TRBJ2-1 and V is TRBV28, with D tentatively TRBD1 (7 bases). Trimming took off 5 bases at V and 6 bases at J, with 20 bases between the two ends. The CDR3 length is 16 residues. CDR1 MDHEN and CDR2 SYDVKM come from the germline V gene. In nucleotides, the CDR3 is TGTGCCAGCAGTCCCAGCAGACACAGGGGAGGCAATGAGCAGTTCTTC. It specifies CASSPSRHRGGNEQFF.

The gene calls are TRBV5-1 and TRBJ2-7; 7 bases agree with TRBD1. The CDR3 covers 18 residues. Germline CDR1 and CDR2: SGHRS and YFSETQ. The junction had 15 bases not matched to a gene; V was cut back by 3 bases and J by 0 bases. The CDR3 region is CASSSRQGIGLASYEQYF. DNA for the CDR3: TGCGCCAGCAGCTCCCGACAGGGAATAGGACTGGCCTCCTACGAGCAGTACTTC.

This clonotype was observed a handful of times. The chain carries TRBV29-1 and TRBJ1-2; 7 nucleotides line up with TRBD1. The CDR3 spans 12 residues. Germline V CDR1 and CDR2: SQVTM, ANQGSEA. With 6 bases clipped from V and 8 bases from J, the junction kept 9 bases outside the gene matches. DNA for the CDR3: TGCAGCGTCAGACAGGGATGGGTAGGCTACACCTTC. It encodes CSVRQGWVGYTF.

As concerns this clonotype: Germline is not matched at one junction end, which may reflect a read error. The chain employs TRBV6-5 and TRBJ1-2, with 7 bases lining up with TRBD1. The CDR3 has 14 amino acids. CDR1 and CDR2 (germline): MNHEY, SVGAGI. Here the CDR3 DNA reads TGTACCAGCAGTCCGACAGGGTTCAACTATGGCTACACCTTC. Translated: CTSSPTGFNYGYTF.

This clonotype was found a few times. The V call is TRBV4-2, the J call TRBJ2-3, with 7 bases lining up with TRBD2. The CDR3 runs to 17 residues. The V and J ends lost 4 bases and 4 bases, in that order; junction bases with no gene match: 14. Per germline, CDR1 LGHNA and CDR2 YNFKEQ. The CDR3 loop reads CASSPTWVAGAADTQYF. The DNA for the CDR3 is TGTGCCAGCAGCCCAACCTGGGTGGCGGGAGCCGCAGATACGCAGTATTTT.

In its sample, this clonotype was seen once. This chain links TRBV7-7 with TRBJ2-3, with TRBD1 matching over 10 bases. V was pared by 6 bases and J by 2 bases, with 5 bases of the junction left unmatched. The length of the CDR3 is 15 residues. Germline V lookup: CDR1 SSHAT, CDR2 FNYEAQ (reference sequence). CDR3 protein: CASSRQGALTDTQYF. The CDR3 nucleotides read TGTGCCAGCAGTCGACAGGGGGCCCTCACAGATACGCAGTATTTT. Together with reference TRBV7-7 and TRBJ2-3, the CDR3 gives the full variable domain: GAGVSQSPRYKVTKRGQDVTLRCDPISSHATLYWYQQALGQGPEFLTYFNYEAQPDKSGLPSDRFSAERPEGSISTLTIQRTEQRDSAMYRCASSRQGALTDTQYFGPGTRLTVL.

V is TRBV5-1 and J is TRBJ2-1; D not resolved. The CDR3 sequence is 13 residues long. Trimming took off 4 bases at V and 6 bases at J, with 11 bases between the two ends. The V gene's germline CDR1 is SGHRS and CDR2 YFSETQ. DNA for the CDR3: TGCGCCAGCAGCCCGCGAGATGCCAATGAGCAGTTCTTC. Protein product: CASSPRDANEQFF.

The V gene is TRBV5-5, the J gene TRBJ2-1, with D possibly matching TRBD1 (7 bases). There are 13 residues in the CDR3. Germline V CDR1 and CDR2: SGHKS, YYEKEE (reference sequence). V was shortened by 5 bases and J by 8 bases, with 14 bases between the two germline ends. For the CDR3, the DNA is TGTGCCAGCAGGCAGGGGGGCCAGGATGAGCAGTTCTTC. Its protein product is CASRQGGQDEQFF.

The chain has TRBV24-1 and TRBJ2-3, with a weak D call TRBD2 (6 bases). CDR1 is KGHDR, CDR2 SFDVKD, per germline. The CDR3 sequence is 14 residues long. V lost 12 bases and J 5 bases, leaving 20 bases between the germline ends. CDR3 sequence reads: CASSGQGLRDTQYF. The DNA of the CDR3 is TGTGCCTCCTCGGGGCAGGGACTTCGAGATACGCAGTATTTT.

This clonotype showed up just once. An end of the junction differs from the germline gene, which may be a read error. V is TRBV12-3 or TRBV12-4 and J is TRBJ1-5; D uncertain. This CDR3 has 14 amino acids. The CDR3 loop reads CASSSTNSSQPRHF. The CDR3 nucleotides are TGTGCCAGCAGTAGTACGAATAGCAGTCAGCCCCGGCATTTT.

The rearrangement uses TRBV10-3 and TRBJ2-7, with 8 bases that match TRBD2. V trimming: 3 bases; J trimming: 4 bases; junction bases outside the gene matches: 14. Germline-derived CDR1 and CDR2 are ENHRY and SYGVKD. CDR3 size: 17 residues. CDR3 residues: CAISEAGSGNGRYEQYF. The CDR3 nucleotides read TGTGCCATCAGTGAAGCTGGTAGCGGGAACGGAAGGTACGAGCAGTACTTC.

This clonotype was seen a handful of times. The chain uses TRBV29-1 and TRBJ2-1; 9 bases fit TRBD1. V lost 5 bases to trimming and J lost 6 bases; unmatched junction nucleotides: 2. Germline CDR1 reads SQVTM; CDR2 reads ANQGSEA. This CDR3 contains 12 residues. CDR3 DNA: TGCAGCGTTTTGACAGGGGGCAATGAGCAGTTCTTC. Translating it yields CSVLTGGNEQFF.

The chain carries TRBV20-1 and TRBJ2-2; D unclear. The V gene lost 6 bases and the J gene lost 6 bases, with 17 bases spanning the gap. Germline CDR1 reads DFQATT; CDR2 reads SNEGSKA (reference sequence). The CDR3 has 14 amino acids. The CDR3 region has the DNA TGCAGTGCCTTCCCCCGGCTAAGAGCCGGGGAGCTGTTTTTT. It yields the protein CSAFPRLRAGELFF.

This chain connects TRBV29-1 to TRBJ1-2, with TRBD1 identical over 8 bases. The CDR3 has 13 residues. Germline loops: CDR1 SQVTM, CDR2 ANQGSEA. V dropped 6 bases and J dropped 3; count of bases not matched to a gene: 6. Here the CDR3 reads CSVAGGEYYGYTF. The CDR3 region has the DNA TGCAGCGTCGCAGGGGGCGAGTACTATGGCTACACCTTC.

The chain uses TRBV20-1 and TRBJ2-7, with 7 bases aligning to TRBD2. The CDR3 is made up of 15 amino acids. Losses at the gene ends were 3 bases for V and 2 bases for J; bases not matched to a gene: 10. Germline lookup yields CDR1 DFQATT and CDR2 SNEGSKA (reference sequence). CDR3 coding DNA: TGCAGTGCTAGGGATAGAGCGGGGCTTCCCTACGAGCAGTACTTC. This codes for CSARDRAGLPYEQYF.